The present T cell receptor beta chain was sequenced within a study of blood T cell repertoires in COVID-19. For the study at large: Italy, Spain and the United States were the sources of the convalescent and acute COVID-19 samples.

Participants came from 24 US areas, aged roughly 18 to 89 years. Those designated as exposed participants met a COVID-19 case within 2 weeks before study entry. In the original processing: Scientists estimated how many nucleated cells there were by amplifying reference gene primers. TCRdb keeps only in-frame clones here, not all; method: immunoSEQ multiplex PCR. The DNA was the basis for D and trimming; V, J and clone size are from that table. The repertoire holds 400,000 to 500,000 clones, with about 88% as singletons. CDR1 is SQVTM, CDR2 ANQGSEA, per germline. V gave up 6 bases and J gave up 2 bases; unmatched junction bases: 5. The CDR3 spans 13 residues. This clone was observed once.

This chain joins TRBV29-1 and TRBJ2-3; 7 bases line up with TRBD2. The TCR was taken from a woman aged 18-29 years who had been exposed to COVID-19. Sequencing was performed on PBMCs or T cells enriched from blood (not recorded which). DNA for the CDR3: TGCAGCGTGGTAGCGGGCCCCACAGATACGCAGTATTTT. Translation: CSVVAGPTDTQYF.